Each of the 13 T cell receptor beta chains below was sequenced from the same sample in a study of blood T cells in healthy people across ages. A second roughly 6 to 11 cycle PCR used barcoded and J-beta primers. One entry per CDR3 protein, called by TCRdb with MiXCR from the 5' RACE reads. The sample includes 1.2 million to 1.5 million distinct CDR3 sequences, approximately 59% of them seen just once. Sequences were obtained from blood. All receptors come from a man aged 18 to 30 in good health.

This chain connects TRBV29-1 to TRBJ2-7; unclear D gene. The CDR3 contains 13 residues. V was shortened by 6 bases and J by 1 base, with 13 bases between the two germline ends. CDR1 and CDR2 from the germline V gene are SQVTM and ANQGSEA. Here the CDR3 DNA reads TGCAGCGTCAGTGACCCTGCGTCCTACGAGCAGTACTTC. This translates into CSVSDPASYEQYF.

This clonotype was counted a few times. The chain joins TRBV6-5 to TRBJ1-3; no clear D gene. The CDR3 has 14 amino acids. Germline assignment: CDR1 MNHEY and CDR2 SVGAGI. V was shortened by 8 bases and J by 0 bases, with 11 bases between the two germline ends. The CDR3 is CASRRSLSGNTIYF. The CDR3 DNA sequence: TGTGCCAGCCGGAGGTCCCTCTCTGGAAACACCATATATTTT.

This clonotype was counted only a few times. The chain links TRBV5-1 to TRBJ2-5, with 9 nucleotides matching TRBD1. V lost 0 bases, J lost 1 base, and 4 bases stayed unmatched. Germline V gene data show CDR1 as SGHRS and CDR2 as YFSETQ. CDR3 length: 16 amino acids. The CDR3 reads CASSLGGTGPQETQYF. The CDR3 nucleotides read TGCGCCAGCAGCTTGGGAGGGACAGGGCCCCAAGAGACCCAGTACTTC. The entire variable domain, with the rest obtained from reference TRBV5-1 and TRBJ2-5, is as follows: KAGVTQTPRYLIKTRGQQVTLSCSPISGHRSVSWYQQTPGQGLQFLFEYFSETQRNKGNFPGRFSGRQFSNSRSEMNVSTLELGDSALYLCASSLGGTGPQETQYFGPGTRLLVL.

This chain connects TRBV29-1 to TRBJ2-5; no definite D call. The CDR3 spans 14 residues. In germline, CDR1 is SQVTM, CDR2 ANQGSEA. V lost 4 bases, J lost 5 bases, and 17 bases lay in between. The CDR3 DNA reads as TGCAGCGTTGCTGGTAGGGCGCGGTGGGAGACCCAGTACTTC. Its translation: CSVAGRARWETQYF.

CDR3 region: CASSLEPTFSGANVLTF. The CDR3 DNA is TGTGCCAGCAGTTTGGAGCCCACCTTCTCTGGGGCCAACGTCCTGACTTTC. The chain employs TRBV28 and TRBJ2-6, with D uncertain. V was shortened by 3 bases and J by 0 bases, with 12 bases between the two germline ends. The CDR3 runs 17 residues. The germline gives CDR1 MDHEN, CDR2 SYDVKM.

The CDR3 spells CATALTEKSSYEQYF. CDR3 in DNA: TGTGCCACCGCCCTGACTGAAAAAAGCTCCTACGAGCAGTACTTC. The V call is TRBV10-3, the J call TRBJ2-7, with no clear D. Trimming shortened V by 10 bases and J by 0 bases, and 19 bases separated the two germline ends. The CDR3 extends over 15 amino acids. Germline lookup yields CDR1 ENHRY and CDR2 SYGVKD.

The chain has TRBV4-1 and TRBJ1-2; 7 bases agree with TRBD1. The CDR3 loop spans 16 amino acids. The germline V gene encodes CDR1 MGHRA and CDR2 YSYEKL. V gave up 1 base and J gave up 6 bases; unmatched junction bases: 11. Here the CDR3 DNA reads TGCGCCAGCAGCCAAGGGGGAATCGACAGGGTTCATGGCTACACCTTC. It encodes CASSQGGIDRVHGYTF.

On this clonotype: A read error may be the cause here, since a much bigger clone is one base away. The V call is TRBV7-7, the J call TRBJ2-7; TRBD2 is a possible D gene (7 bases). This CDR3 is 15 amino acids long. Germline assignment: CDR1 SSHAT and CDR2 FNYEAQ (reference sequence). The CDR3 region is CASIFRGARAYEQYF. CDR3 nucleotide sequence: TGTGCTAGCATTTTTCGGGGGGCGAGGGCCTACGAGCAGTACTTC.

This clonotype was seen a single time. The chain is built from TRBV6-1 and TRBJ2-1, with no clear D. Looked up from germline, CDR1 is MNHNS and CDR2 is SASEGT. The V gene lost 4 bases and the J gene lost 6 bases, with 10 bases spanning the gap. The CDR3 length is 13 residues. The CDR3 protein is CASSGSDGNEQFF. The DNA of the CDR3 is TGTGCCAGCAGTGGTTCCGACGGCAATGAGCAGTTCTTC.

This chain uses TRBV7-2 with TRBJ1-4, with 7 nucleotides matching TRBD1. V shed 0 bases and J 4 bases; nucleotides not matched to a gene: 14. This CDR3 is built from 19 residues. Germline CDR1 and CDR2: SGHTA and FQGNSA. CDR3 sequence reads: CASSLASFQSGTDNEKLFF. The CDR3 region has the DNA TGTGCCAGCAGCTTAGCGTCGTTCCAATCCGGGACAGATAATGAAAAACTGTTTTTT.

The V and J genes are TRBV7-2 and TRBJ2-1; D remains ambiguous. This CDR3 has 16 residues. Per the germline V gene, CDR1 is SGHTA and CDR2 is FQGNSA. With 0 bases removed from V and 6 bases from J, the gap between germline ends came to 15 bases. In DNA form, the CDR3 reads TGTGCCAGCAGCTTAGCAGGAGTGATTTTGGGCAATGAGCAGTTCTTC. It encodes CASSLAGVILGNEQFF.

This clonotype appeared a few times. This rearrangement joins TRBV4-2 to TRBJ1-2; D ambiguous. Per the germline V gene, CDR1 is LGHNA and CDR2 is YNFKEQ. This CDR3 comprises 12 residues. Trimming removed 0 bases from V and 6 bases from J, with 5 bases in between. CDR3 protein: CASSQEGNGYTF. CDR3 nucleotides: TGTGCCAGCAGCCAAGAAGGGAATGGCTACACCTTC.

V gene TRBV2 combines with J gene TRBJ2-5; either TRBD1 or TRBD2 may supply D (5 bases each). V shed 7 bases and J shed 2 bases, with 14 bases lying between them. The CDR3 covers 14 residues. The germline V gene has CDR1 SNHLY and CDR2 FYNNEI. The CDR3 DNA reads as TGTGCCAGCAAGGTGGGGACCAGGCAAGAGACCCAGTACTTC. Translated: CASKVGTRQETQYF. The entire variable domain, with the rest obtained from reference TRBV2 and TRBJ2-5, is as follows: EPEVTQTPSHQVTQMGQEVILRCVPISNHLYFYWYRQILGQKVEFLVSFYNNEISEKSEIFDDQFSVERPDGSNFTLKIRSTKLEDSAMYFCASKVGTRQETQYFGPGTRLLVL.